Following are 32 T cell receptor beta chains from one sample sequenced in a study of T cell repertoires in cytomegalovirus infection. TCRdb reprocessed the reads via MiXCR and lists one record per CDR3 protein. Of approximately 120,000 distinct CDR3 sequences listed, around 31% are singletons. These receptors' targets are unknown. The specimen was CD8+ T cells from cultured PBMCs, collected from culture after CMV antigen stimulation. The source is a human donor in good health (CMV status not recorded). Some clones in this sample may be carry-over from other donors' samples.

This clonotype was seen a single time. A much larger clone lies a single base off, so this may be a read error. The CDR3, as DNA: TGTGCCAGCAGTTTCGGGACAGGGGGCAATCAGCCCCAGCATTTT. It translates to CASSFGTGGNQPQHF. The rearrangement uses TRBV27 and TRBJ1-5; 10 bases align to TRBD1. The germline V gene encodes CDR1 MNHEY and CDR2 SMNVEV (reference sequence). The V segment lost 3 bases and the J segment 2 bases; nucleotides outside the gene matches: 1. The length of the CDR3 is 15 residues.

This clonotype was counted only a few times. The chain has TRBV2 and TRBJ2-5; 7 bases agree with TRBD1. V lost 6 bases, J lost 5 bases, and 6 bases stayed unmatched. This CDR3 has 13 amino acids. Germline values: CDR1 SNHLY, CDR2 FYNNEI. This chain's CDR3 is CASRTGSGETQYF. The CDR3 region has the DNA TGTGCCAGCAGGACAGGGTCGGGGGAGACCCAGTACTTC.

The chain links TRBV7-9 to TRBJ1-1, with D maybe TRBD1 (6 bases). Germline loops: CDR1 SEHNR, CDR2 FQNEAQ (reference sequence). This CDR3 spans 16 amino acids. Trimming pared 5 bases from V and 4 bases from J, leaving 20 bases between. The CDR3 coding sequence is TGTGCCAGCAGCCCCACTTTGAGGGGGGCGACCACTGAAGCTTTCTTT. Protein product: CASSPTLRGATTEAFF.

The chain employs TRBV9 and TRBJ1-2, with TRBD1 matching 9 bases. This CDR3 spans 15 amino acids. Germline-derived CDR1 and CDR2 are SGDLS and YYNGEE. The V gene end was trimmed by 4 bases and the J gene end by 8 bases; junction bases not matched to a gene: 12. In DNA form, the CDR3 reads TGTGCCAGCAGCTTCACCGGGACAGGGTCGCGCGGCTACACCTTC. Translating it yields CASSFTGTGSRGYTF.

This clonotype was detected a few times. This rearrangement joins TRBV27 to TRBJ1-1; D ambiguous. Trimming removed 3 bases from V and 0 bases from J, with 8 bases in between. The germline gives CDR1 MNHEY, CDR2 SMNVEV (reference sequence). This CDR3 contains 14 residues. The CDR3 is CASSFGPLNTEAFF. Here the CDR3 DNA reads TGTGCCAGCAGTTTTGGGCCCTTGAACACTGAAGCTTTCTTT.

The V gene is TRBV7-2, the J gene TRBJ2-3; TRBD2 agrees at 9 bases. The CDR3 is made up of 17 amino acids. Germline trimming cut 2 bases from V and 2 bases from J; bases unmatched to any gene: 8. Germline lookup yields CDR1 SGHTA and CDR2 FQGNSA. The CDR3 DNA reads as TGTGCCAGCAGCTTACCCCTGACTAGCGGAAACACAGATACGCAGTATTTT. As protein: CASSLPLTSGNTDTQYF.

The chain uses TRBV29-1 and TRBJ1-2, with TRBD1 matching over 7 bases. The CDR3 covers 12 residues. V dropped 4 bases and J dropped 8; count of bases not matched to a gene: 7. The germline V gene encodes CDR1 SQVTM and CDR2 ANQGSEA. The CDR3 bases are TGCAGCGTTGGGCAGGGGGGTCAAGGCTACACCTTC. Protein: CSVGQGGQGYTF.

This chain joins TRBV28 and TRBJ1-1; no clear D gene. V was cut by 4 bases and J by 2 bases, with 14 bases left in between. CDR3 length equals 15 residues. Germline values: CDR1 MDHEN, CDR2 SYDVKM. The CDR3 nucleotides read TGTGCCAGCAGTTCCCTCTTCCGTGCCAACACTGAAGCTTTCTTT. Translation gives CASSSLFRANTEAFF.

This clonotype was recorded at least ten times. V is TRBV28 and J is TRBJ2-7, with unresolved D. The CDR3 extends over 14 amino acids. Trimming stripped 4 bases from V and 2 bases from J, with 12 bases between. Germline CDR1 and CDR2: MDHEN and SYDVKM. For the CDR3, the DNA is TGTGCCAGCAGTTGGGGTGGAGTCGCCTACGAGCAGTACTTC. It is translated as CASSWGGVAYEQYF.

The chain combines TRBV15 with TRBJ2-3; no clear D gene. V was pared by 6 bases and J by 4 bases, with 14 bases between. The CDR3 loop spans 14 amino acids. The germline V gene encodes CDR1 LNHNV and CDR2 YYDKDF (reference sequence). CDR3 nucleotides: TGTGCCACCAGGCATGCGCGTGGCGCAGATACGCAGTATTTT. Residues: CATRHARGADTQYF.

J is TRBJ1-1 and V is TRBV18; 10 bases are a match to TRBD1. The CDR3 has 14 amino acids. Unmatched junction bases numbered 2, after V lost 4 bases and J lost 3 bases. The germline V gene encodes CDR1 KGHSH and CDR2 LQKENI. CDR3 coding DNA: TGTGCCAGCTCACAAGACAGGGGGCACACTGAAGCTTTCTTT. It specifies CASSQDRGHTEAFF.

This clonotype was counted only a few times. This sequence joins TRBV6-5 and TRBJ2-5, with D uncertain. CDR3 length equals 14 residues. Germline-derived CDR1 and CDR2 are MNHEY and SVGAGI. V shed 8 bases and J shed 3 bases, with 16 bases lying between them. The DNA for the CDR3 is TGTGCCAGCGGCCACTCGGGTGTGGAAGAGACCCAGTACTTC. Residues: CASGHSGVEETQYF.

The chain employs TRBV7-9 and TRBJ1-2; D gene uncertain. Deletions cut 0 bases from V and 4 bases from J, with 12 bases between. The CDR3 loop spans 15 amino acids. Germline lookup yields CDR1 SEHNR and CDR2 FQNEAQ (reference sequence). Written as DNA, the CDR3 is TGTGCCAGCAGCTTAGCGATGGGCTTACCCTATGGCTACACCTTC. Its protein is CASSLAMGLPYGYTF.

V usage is TRBV4-1 and J usage is TRBJ2-7; 7 positions agree with TRBD2. CDR3 size: 16 residues. V gave up 0 bases and J gave up 4 bases; unmatched junction bases: 9. Per germline, CDR1 MGHRA and CDR2 YSYEKL. The CDR3 region is CASSQEASGAFYEQYF. DNA for the CDR3: TGCGCCAGCAGCCAAGAGGCGAGCGGGGCGTTTTACGAGCAGTACTTC.

Many counts were recorded for this clonotype. The chain employs TRBV7-9 and TRBJ2-1; TRBD2 aligns across 9 bases. Germline V lookup: CDR1 SEHNR, CDR2 FQNEAQ (reference sequence). The V gene end was trimmed by 5 bases and the J gene end by 6 bases; junction bases not matched to a gene: 11. CDR3 size: 16 residues. The CDR3 bases are TGTGCCAGCAGCCCCCGCTTAGCGGGGGTTGTCAATGAGCAGTTCTTC. Amino acid sequence: CASSPRLAGVVNEQFF.

This clonotype was picked up many times. CDR3 nucleotide sequence: TGTGCCAGCAGCGCGGGTTACACTGAAGCTTTCTTT. It is translated as CASSAGYTEAFF. The rearrangement links TRBV5-5 to TRBJ1-1; D is undetermined. From germline, CDR1 is SGHKS and CDR2 YYEKEE (reference sequence). V was pared by 4 bases and J by 3 bases, with 7 bases between. The CDR3 runs to 12 residues.

The rearrangement links TRBV2 to TRBJ1-5, with no clear D. Germline CDR1 and CDR2: SNHLY and FYNNEI. Trimming took 8 bases from V and 1 from J, leaving 12 bases between them. The CDR3 sequence is 14 residues long. CDR3 bases: TGTGCCAGCGGGGAACTGGTGAGCAATCAGCCCCAGCATTTT. It codes for CASGELVSNQPQHF.

This clonotype showed up just a few times. This sequence joins TRBV7-9 and TRBJ2-1; 7 nucleotides agree with TRBD1. Per germline, CDR1 SEHNR and CDR2 FQNEAQ (reference sequence). The CDR3 runs 14 residues. V was pared by 7 bases and J by 4 bases, with 7 bases of the junction left unmatched. The CDR3 coding sequence is TGTGCCAGCACCACAGGGACAGCATACAATGAGCAGTTCTTC. It is translated as CASTTGTAYNEQFF.

This clonotype was seen a single time. The V and J genes are TRBV27 and TRBJ1-2, with D perhaps TRBD1 (6 bases). V gave up 6 bases and J gave up 4 bases, with 18 bases separating them. This CDR3 has 15 amino acids. In germline, CDR1 is MNHEY, CDR2 SMNVEV (reference sequence). The CDR3, as DNA: TGTGCCAGCAGCTTTAAATGGGGGCTTCGCTATGGCTACACCTTC. The encoded protein is CASSFKWGLRYGYTF.

V is TRBV29-1 and J is TRBJ1-2, with D hard to call. The CDR3 loop spans 13 amino acids. CDR1 and CDR2 from the germline V gene are SQVTM and ANQGSEA. Trimming stripped 3 bases from V and 8 bases from J, with 16 bases between. CDR3 in DNA: TGCAGCGTTGAGACCGGGGAGGAATGGGGCTACACCTTC. Amino acids: CSVETGEEWGYTF.

J is TRBJ2-3 and V is TRBV13, with D perhaps TRBD1 or TRBD2 (5 bases each). The ends were cut back, 5 bases at V and 0 bases at J, with 15 bases in the middle. This CDR3 spans 16 amino acids. From germline, CDR1 is PRHDT and CDR2 FYEKMQ (reference sequence). CDR3 amino acids: CASSLSGTVSTDTQYF. Written as DNA, the CDR3 is TGTGCCAGCAGCCTTTCCGGGACGGTCAGCACAGATACGCAGTATTTT.

The chain is built from TRBV2 and TRBJ1-4, with 12 nucleotides matching TRBD1. Germline V gene lookup returns CDR1 SNHLY and CDR2 FYNNEI. The CDR3 is 15 residues long. The trim removed 8 bases at V and 5 bases at J, leaving 6 bases unmatched. The CDR3 region is CASLRGTGGNEKLFF. The CDR3 DNA reads TGTGCCAGCCTTAGGGGGACAGGGGGCAATGAAAAACTGTTTTTT. The variable domain in full, completed from reference TRBV2 and TRBJ1-4, reads EPEVTQTPSHQVTQMGQEVILRCVPISNHLYFYWYRQILGQKVEFLVSFYNNEISEKSEIFDDQFSVERPDGSNFTLKIRSTKLEDSAMYFCASLRGTGGNEKLFFGSGTQLSVL.

This chain links TRBV7-6 with TRBJ1-5; D gene uncertain. CDR3 length: 16 amino acids. Germline CDR1 is SGHVS and CDR2 is FNYEAQ. V was shortened by 1 base and J by 3 bases, with 13 bases between the two germline ends. CDR3 bases: TGTGCCAGCAGCTTAGGGACTTTAGGCAACAATCAGCCCCAGCATTTT. Protein sequence: CASSLGTLGNNQPQHF.

This clonotype was detected only a few times. The gene calls are TRBV5-1 and TRBJ1-6, with unresolved D. The CDR3 loop spans 15 amino acids. Trimming left V 5 bases short and J 2 bases short, with 11 bases between. Germline lookup yields CDR1 SGHRS and CDR2 YFSETQ. CDR3 sequence (DNA): TGCGCCAGCAGGGAAGACACGACCTATAATTCACCCCTCCACTTT. It encodes CASREDTTYNSPLHF.

Only a few counts were recorded for this clonotype. This chain uses TRBV29-1 with TRBJ2-2; D is unclear. Germline lookup yields CDR1 SQVTM and CDR2 ANQGSEA. The CDR3 spans 12 residues. V lost 3 bases, J lost 2 bases, and 4 bases lay in between. CDR3 in amino acids: CSVDFNTGELFF. The CDR3 DNA is TGCAGCGTTGACTTCAACACCGGGGAGCTGTTTTTT.

This clonotype was seen only a few times. The chain carries TRBV24-1 and TRBJ1-1; D not certain. The CDR3 contains 12 residues. The germline V gene encodes CDR1 KGHDR and CDR2 SFDVKD. The ends were cut back, 0 bases at V and 7 bases at J, with 5 bases in the middle. The CDR3 sequence: CATSDLGLEAFF. CDR3 coding DNA: TGTGCCACCAGTGATTTGGGTCTTGAAGCTTTCTTT.

This clonotype turned up a few times. The rearrangement joins TRBV6-6 to TRBJ2-2, with D possibly matching TRBD1 (6 bases). With 8 bases removed from V and 4 bases from J, the gap between germline ends came to 14 bases. In germline, CDR1 is MNHNY, CDR2 SVGAGI (reference sequence). The CDR3 totals 14 residues. This chain's CDR3 is CASLGAASTGELFF. CDR3 coding DNA: TGTGCCAGCCTGGGGGCGGCGAGCACCGGGGAGCTGTTTTTT.

The chain combines TRBV15 with TRBJ1-4; unclear D gene. V was clipped by 5 bases and J by 4 bases, with 17 bases between them. CDR1 and CDR2 (germline): LNHNV, YYDKDF (reference sequence). The CDR3 spans 16 residues. The CDR3, as DNA: TGTGCCACCAGCTCCTGGACTGACGGGTATAATGAAAAACTGTTTTTT. Its translation is CATSSWTDGYNEKLFF.

This clonotype was picked up a small number of times. The rearrangement joins TRBV7-9 to TRBJ1-2, with 8 positions matching TRBD1. Trimming took 1 base from V and 5 from J; bases not matched to a gene: 3. The CDR3 covers 14 residues. Germline loops: CDR1 SEHNR, CDR2 FQNEAQ (reference sequence). CDR3 coding DNA: TGTGCCAGCAGCTTAGGAGGACAGGGTTATGGCTACACCTTC. Its protein product is CASSLGGQGYGYTF.

The rearrangement links TRBV4-1 to TRBJ2-7; D possibly uses TRBD1 or TRBD2 (5 bases each). Germline lookup yields CDR1 MGHRA and CDR2 YSYEKL. This CDR3 comprises 14 residues. V lost 5 bases to trimming and J lost 2 bases, with 13 bases between them. The CDR3 here is CASSTRDGAYEQYF. The CDR3, as DNA: TGCGCCAGCAGCACCCGGGACGGAGCCTACGAGCAGTACTTC.

The chain couples TRBV24-1 to TRBJ2-1, with 7 bases matching TRBD1. Germline-derived CDR1 and CDR2 are KGHDR and SFDVKD. The junction had 7 bases not matched to a gene; V was cut back by 3 bases and J by 15 bases. There are 12 residues in the CDR3. CDR3 coding DNA: TGTGCCACCAGTGATATGACAGGGAATCCGTTCTTC. Translated: CATSDMTGNPFF.

This clonotype was seen repeatedly, ten times or more. J is TRBJ2-2 and V is TRBV7-8, with 8 bases matching TRBD2. J gave up 2 bases and V 4 bases, and 6 bases lay outside the gene matches. This CDR3 spans 16 amino acids. Germline V gene data show CDR1 as SGHVS and CDR2 as FQNEAQ. DNA for the CDR3: TGTGCCAGCAGCTCCCCGGGACTAGACAACACCGGGGAGCTGTTTTTT. Its protein product is CASSSPGLDNTGELFF.